This paragraph reports one T cell receptor beta chain. The germline V gene encodes CDR1 MDHEN and CDR2 SYDVKM. CDR3 length equals 14 residues. J lost 6 bases, V lost 2 bases, and 6 bases had no gene match. This record comes from a study of blood T cell repertoires in COVID-19. Only in-frame clones appear in the TCRdb table, and some are missing; sequencing was by immunoSEQ multiplex PCR. The table shows under 130,000 clones, with roughly 71% occurring only once. Sample: peripheral blood. This chain joins TRBV28 and TRBJ1-2; 7 bases agree with TRBD1. The TCR was taken from a man older than 75 with acute or convalescent COVID-19. The CDR3 sequence is CASSLAGGHHGYTF. The CDR3 DNA is TGTGCCAGCAGTTTAGCAGGGGGGCACCATGGCTACACCTTC.